The T cell receptor beta chain described here comes from a study of identical twins. This clonotype was found many times. The CDR3 extends over 16 amino acids. V was pared by 1 base and J by 2 bases, with 5 bases of the junction left unmatched. CDR1 is MGHRA, CDR2 YSYEKL, per germline. TCRdb analysed the 5' RACE reads with MiXCR anew, one entry per CDR3 protein. This table holds about 810,000 distinct CDR3 sequences, about 12% found once. These sequences were also reported in another study, on yellow fever vaccine responses in identical twins.

The sample comprised PBMCs. The chain carries TRBV4-1 and TRBJ2-1; 7 bases line up with TRBD2. This TCR was sampled from a woman between 18 and 30 years old in good health. The CDR3 DNA reads as TGCGCCAGCAGCCAAGTCTTCAGCGGGACCTACAATGAGCAGTTCTTC. It translates to CASSQVFSGTYNEQFF.